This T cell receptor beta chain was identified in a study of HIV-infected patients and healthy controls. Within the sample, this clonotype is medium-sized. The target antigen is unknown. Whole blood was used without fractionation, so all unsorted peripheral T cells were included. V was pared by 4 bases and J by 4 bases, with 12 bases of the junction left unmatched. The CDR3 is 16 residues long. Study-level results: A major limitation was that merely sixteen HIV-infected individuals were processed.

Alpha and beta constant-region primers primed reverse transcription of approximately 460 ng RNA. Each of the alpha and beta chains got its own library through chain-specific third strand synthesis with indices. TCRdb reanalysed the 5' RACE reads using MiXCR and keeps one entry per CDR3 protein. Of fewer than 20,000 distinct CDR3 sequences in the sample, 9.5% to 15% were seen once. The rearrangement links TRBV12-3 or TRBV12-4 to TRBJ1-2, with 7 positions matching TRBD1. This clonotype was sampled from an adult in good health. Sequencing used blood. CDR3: CASSSLQGLLLYGYTF. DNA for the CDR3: TGTGCCAGCAGTTCCCTACAGGGGCTCCTCCTCTATGGCTACACCTTC.